This passage covers 9 T cell receptor beta chains from one sample sequenced in a study of T cell responses to AZD1222 COVID-19 vaccine. Profiling relied on immunoSEQ multiplex PCR, and the TCRdb table lists in-frame clones only, not all of them. The sample lists around 140,000 clones; more than 75% were seen once. Material: peripheral blood, obtained 28 days after the second AZD1222 dose. The receptors derive from an adult who received the AZD1222 COVID-19 vaccine.

V gene TRBV9 combines with J gene TRBJ2-3; 12 bases align to TRBD2. CDR3 length: 16 residues. CDR1 is SGDLS, CDR2 YYNGEE, per germline. Unmatched junction bases numbered 5, after V lost 0 bases and J lost 6 bases. The CDR3: CASSVGLAGVGDTQYF. For the CDR3, the DNA is TGTGCCAGCAGCGTAGGACTAGCGGGAGTGGGTGATACGCAGTATTTT.

Only one count was recorded for this clone. The gene calls are TRBV12-3 or TRBV12-4 and TRBJ2-5; D gene ambiguous. CDR3 length: 13 residues. V lost 2 bases and J lost 5, with 9 bases in between. The CDR3 loop reads CASSLSGTETQYF. The DNA of the CDR3 is TGTGCCAGCAGTTTATCAGGAACCGAGACCCAGTACTTC.

The chain has TRBV24-1 and TRBJ2-1; no clear D. This CDR3 is built from 15 residues. The germline V gene encodes CDR1 KGHDR and CDR2 SFDVKD. V lost 3 bases and J lost 5, with 13 bases in between. CDR3 residues: CATSDQDGPDNEQFF. The CDR3 DNA is TGTGCCACCAGTGATCAGGACGGGCCAGACAATGAGCAGTTCTTC.

This clone was found once. CDR3 nucleotides: TGTGCCAGCAGCGTAGCCGGGACTCCCGAGGAGCAGTACTTC. Protein sequence: CASSVAGTPEEQYF. The V gene is TRBV9, the J gene TRBJ2-7, with TRBD2 as a possible D gene (6 bases). The germline CDR1 and CDR2 sequences are SGDLS and YYNGEE. V was shortened by 0 bases and J by 7 bases, with 14 bases between the two germline ends. CDR3 length: 14 amino acids.

The DNA of the CDR3 is TGCGCCAGGGGGAATCAGCCCCAGCATTTT. Translating gives CARGNQPQHF. The chain joins TRBV5-1 to TRBJ1-5; D gene unclear. V lost 8 bases to trimming and J lost 4 bases, with 4 bases between them. The germline CDR1 and CDR2 sequences are SGHRS and YFSETQ. CDR3 length equals 10 residues.

This sequence joins TRBV2 and TRBJ1-4, with TRBD1 matching 7 bases. CDR3 size: 13 residues. Trimming took 11 bases from V and 7 from J; bases not matched to a gene: 10. Germline V gene lookup returns CDR1 SNHLY and CDR2 FYNNEI. In DNA, the CDR3 is TGTGCCGCCCACAGGGGATTGGGTGAAAAACTGTTTTTT. Translated: CAAHRGLGEKLFF.

The chain has TRBV19 and TRBJ2-7, with TRBD1 identical over 8 bases. Germline CDR1 and CDR2: LNHDA and SQIVND (reference sequence). CDR3 length: 14 amino acids. Unmatched junction bases numbered 5, after V lost 4 bases and J lost 3 bases. CDR3 sequence: CASSSAGGYYEQYF. As DNA, the CDR3 is TGTGCCAGTAGTAGTGCAGGGGGCTACTACGAGCAGTACTTC.

The CDR3 here is CASREGGPNQPQHF. The CDR3 DNA follows: TGTGCCAGTAGGGAGGGGGGCCCCAATCAGCCCCAGCATTTT. The rearrangement links TRBV19 to TRBJ1-5, with D possibly matching TRBD1 (6 bases). The CDR3 sequence is 14 residues long. Germline loops: CDR1 LNHDA, CDR2 SQIVND (reference sequence). Trimming cost V 6 bases and J 3 bases, with 12 bases left between them.

The gene calls are TRBV30 and TRBJ1-4; tentative D call: TRBD1 (5 bases). Trimming left V 0 bases short and J 7 bases short, with 12 bases between. CDR1 GTSNPN and CDR2 SVGIG come from the germline V gene (reference sequence). The CDR3 contains 14 residues. In DNA, the CDR3 is TGTGCCTGGAGTGTTACGGGGGGTCGTGAAAAACTGTTTTTT. It yields the protein CAWSVTGGREKLFF.